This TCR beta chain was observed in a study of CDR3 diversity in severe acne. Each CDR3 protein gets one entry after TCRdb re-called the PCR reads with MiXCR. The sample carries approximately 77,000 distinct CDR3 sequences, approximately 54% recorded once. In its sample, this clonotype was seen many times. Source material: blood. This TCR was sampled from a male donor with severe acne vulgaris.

The CDR3 DNA is TGTGCCAGCAGCGTGGGGAGTATGAACACTGAAGCTTTCTTT. It specifies CASSVGSMNTEAFF. The V call is TRBV11-3, the J call TRBJ1-1; D is unresolved. Deletions cut 5 bases from V and 0 bases from J, with 10 bases between. The germline V gene has CDR1 SGHNT and CDR2 YENEEA. The CDR3 runs 14 residues.